This T cell receptor beta chain was captured in a study of OX40 agonist ivuxolimab in advanced cancers. Using immunoSEQ multiplex PCR, the repertoire was profiled, and TCRdb retains in-frame clones only, with some absent. The data hold tens of thousands of clones, with approximately 80% observed a single time. The CDR3 sequence is 15 residues long. CDR1 MDHEN and CDR2 SYDVKM come from the germline V gene. V was shortened by 7 bases and J by 0 bases, with 13 bases between the two germline ends. This receptor was obtained from an adult with an advanced solid tumor such as melanoma, head and neck, liver or kidney cancer. The chain carries TRBV28 and TRBJ2-1; D is undetermined. This specimen consisted of CD4+ or CD8+ T cells sorted from blood, obtained in a trial of the OX40 agonist ivuxolimab. CDR3 in DNA: TGTGCCAGCACCTCGACGGGCGTCTCCTACAATGAGCAGTTCTTC. It codes for CASTSTGVSYNEQFF.